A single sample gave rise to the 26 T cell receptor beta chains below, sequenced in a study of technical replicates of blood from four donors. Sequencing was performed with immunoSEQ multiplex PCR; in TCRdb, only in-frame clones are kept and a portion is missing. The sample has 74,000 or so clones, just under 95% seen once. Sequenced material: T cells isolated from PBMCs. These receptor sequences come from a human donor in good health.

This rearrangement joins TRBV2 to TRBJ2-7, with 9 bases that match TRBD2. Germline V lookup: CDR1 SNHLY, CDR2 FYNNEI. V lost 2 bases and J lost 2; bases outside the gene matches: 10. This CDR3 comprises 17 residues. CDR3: CASSERRIAGVTYEQYF. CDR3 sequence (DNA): TGTGCCAGCAGTGAAAGGCGAATAGCGGGAGTAACCTACGAGCAGTACTTC.

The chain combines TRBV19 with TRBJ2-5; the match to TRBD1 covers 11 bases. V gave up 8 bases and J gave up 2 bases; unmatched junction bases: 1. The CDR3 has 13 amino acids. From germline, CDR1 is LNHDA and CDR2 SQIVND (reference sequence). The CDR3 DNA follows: TGTGCCAGTCGGGACAGGGGGCAAGAGACCCAGTACTTC. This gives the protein CASRDRGQETQYF.

CDR3 sequence (DNA): TGTGCCAGCAGCGTGGGGACTAGGGATGAGACCCAGTACTTC. Translated: CASSVGTRDETQYF. J is TRBJ2-5 and V is TRBV9; 8 bases line up with TRBD2. The CDR3 length is 14 residues. The ends lost 2 bases at V and 5 bases at J; junction bases unmatched: 5. Germline-derived CDR1 and CDR2 are SGDLS and YYNGEE. Supplemented by reference TRBV9 and TRBJ2-5, the full variable domain reads DSGVTQTPKHLITATGQRVTLRCSPRSGDLSVYWYQQSLDQGLQFLIQYYNGEERAKGNILERFSAQQFPDLHSELNLSSLELGDSALYFCASSVGTRDETQYFGPGTRLLVL.

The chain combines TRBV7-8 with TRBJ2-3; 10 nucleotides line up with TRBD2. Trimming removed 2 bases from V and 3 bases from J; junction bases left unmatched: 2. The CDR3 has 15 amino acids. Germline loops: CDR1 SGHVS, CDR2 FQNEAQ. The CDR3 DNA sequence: TGTGCCAGCAGCTTACTAGCGGGAGAGACAGATACGCAGTATTTT. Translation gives CASSLLAGETDTQYF.

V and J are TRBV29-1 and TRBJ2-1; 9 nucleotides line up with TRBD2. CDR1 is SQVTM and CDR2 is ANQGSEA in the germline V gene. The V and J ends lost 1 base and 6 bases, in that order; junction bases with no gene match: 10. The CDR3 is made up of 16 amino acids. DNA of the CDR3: TGCAGCGTTGAAGGAGTCAGCGGGAGGATCCTCAATGAGCAGTTCTTC. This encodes CSVEGVSGRILNEQFF.

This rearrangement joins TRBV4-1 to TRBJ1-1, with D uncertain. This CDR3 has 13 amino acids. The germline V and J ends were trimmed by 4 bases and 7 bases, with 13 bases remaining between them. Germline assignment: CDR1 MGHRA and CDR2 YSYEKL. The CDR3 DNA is TGCGCCAGCAGCCCATCCGTTTTGAGTGAAGCTTTCTTT. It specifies CASSPSVLSEAFF.

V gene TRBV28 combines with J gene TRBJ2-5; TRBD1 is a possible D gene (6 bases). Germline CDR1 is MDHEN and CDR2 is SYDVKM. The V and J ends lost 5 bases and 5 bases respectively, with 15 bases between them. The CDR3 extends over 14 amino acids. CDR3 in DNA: TGTGCCAGCAGTCAGGGGAAGGATTTGGAGACCCAGTACTTC. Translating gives CASSQGKDLETQYF.

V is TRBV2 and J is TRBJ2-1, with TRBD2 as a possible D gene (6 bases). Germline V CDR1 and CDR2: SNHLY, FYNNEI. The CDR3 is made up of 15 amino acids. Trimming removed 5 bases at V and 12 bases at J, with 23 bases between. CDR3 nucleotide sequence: TGTGCCAGCAGTCGACTAGTTCAACATGGAAGAGCGCAGTTCTTC. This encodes CASSRLVQHGRAQFF. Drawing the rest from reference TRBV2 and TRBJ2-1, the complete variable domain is EPEVTQTPSHQVTQMGQEVILRCVPISNHLYFYWYRQILGQKVEFLVSFYNNEISEKSEIFDDQFSVERPDGSNFTLKIRSTKLEDSAMYFCASSRLVQHGRAQFFGPGTRLTVL.

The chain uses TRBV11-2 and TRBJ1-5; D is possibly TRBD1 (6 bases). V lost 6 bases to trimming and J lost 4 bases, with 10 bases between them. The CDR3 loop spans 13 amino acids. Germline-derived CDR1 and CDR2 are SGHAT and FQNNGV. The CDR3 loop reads CASSLTGNQPQHF. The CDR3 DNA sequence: TGTGCCAGCAGTCTAACAGGGAATCAGCCCCAGCATTTT.

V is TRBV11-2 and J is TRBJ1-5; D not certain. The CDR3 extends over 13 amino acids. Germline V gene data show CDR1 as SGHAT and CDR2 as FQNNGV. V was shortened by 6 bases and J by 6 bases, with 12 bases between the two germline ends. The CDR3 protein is CASSPGRGQPQHF. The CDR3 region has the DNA TGTGCCAGCAGTCCGGGTCGGGGTCAGCCCCAGCATTTT.

The CDR3: CASSQEKWTGVDEQYF. As DNA, the CDR3 is TGTGCCAGCAGCCAAGAAAAATGGACAGGCGTCGACGAGCAGTACTTC. V gene TRBV14 combines with J gene TRBJ2-7, with TRBD1 identical over 7 bases. With 0 bases clipped from V and 5 bases from J, the junction kept 10 bases outside the gene matches. This CDR3 contains 16 residues. In germline, CDR1 is SGHDN, CDR2 FVKESK.

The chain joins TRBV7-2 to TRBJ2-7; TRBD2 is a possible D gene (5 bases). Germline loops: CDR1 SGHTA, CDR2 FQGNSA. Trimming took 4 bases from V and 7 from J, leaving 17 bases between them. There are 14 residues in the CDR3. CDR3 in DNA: TGTGCCAGCAGCTCACTAGGACCTTCGGGAGAGCAGTACTTC. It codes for CASSSLGPSGEQYF.

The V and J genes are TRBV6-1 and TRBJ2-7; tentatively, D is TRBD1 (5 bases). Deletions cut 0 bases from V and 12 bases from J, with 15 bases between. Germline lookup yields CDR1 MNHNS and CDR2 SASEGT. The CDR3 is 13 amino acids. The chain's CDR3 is CASSEAQGSRMYF. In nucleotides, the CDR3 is TGTGCCAGCAGTGAAGCGCAGGGTTCAAGGATGTACTTC.

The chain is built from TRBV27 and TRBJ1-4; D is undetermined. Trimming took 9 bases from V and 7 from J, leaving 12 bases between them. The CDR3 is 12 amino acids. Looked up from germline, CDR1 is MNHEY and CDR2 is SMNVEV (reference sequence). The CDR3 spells CASMHTGEKLFF. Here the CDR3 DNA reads TGTGCCAGTATGCATACCGGTGAAAAACTGTTTTTT.

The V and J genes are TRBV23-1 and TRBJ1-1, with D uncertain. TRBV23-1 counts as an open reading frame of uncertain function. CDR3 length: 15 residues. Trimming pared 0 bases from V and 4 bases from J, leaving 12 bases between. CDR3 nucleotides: TGCGCCAGCAGTCAATCTGTTCAGTCAGGCACTGAAGCTTTCTTT. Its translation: CASSQSVQSGTEAFF.

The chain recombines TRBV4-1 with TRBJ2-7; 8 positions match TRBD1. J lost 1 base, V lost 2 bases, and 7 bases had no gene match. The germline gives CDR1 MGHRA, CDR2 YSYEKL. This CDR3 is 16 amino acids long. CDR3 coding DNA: TGCGCCAGCAGCCAACCGGACAGGGTGGAATCCTACGAGCAGTACTTC. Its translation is CASSQPDRVESYEQYF.

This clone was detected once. The CDR3, as DNA: TGTGCCAGCAGCGTAGATGGGGAGGTTCTAGCCAAAAACATTCAGTACTTC. It translates to CASSVDGEVLAKNIQYF. This sequence joins TRBV9 and TRBJ2-4, with a tentative D call TRBD2 (6 bases). The CDR3 runs to 17 residues. V was cut by 0 bases and J by 0 bases, with 13 bases left in between. Germline CDR1 SGDLS, CDR2 YYNGEE.

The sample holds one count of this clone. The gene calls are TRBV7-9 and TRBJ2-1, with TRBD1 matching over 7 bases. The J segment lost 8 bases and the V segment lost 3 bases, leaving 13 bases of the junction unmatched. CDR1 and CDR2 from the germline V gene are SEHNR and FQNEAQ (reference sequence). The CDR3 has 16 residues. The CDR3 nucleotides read TGTGCCAGCAGCTTGGGCGAGACAGGGTTGAAAGATGAGCAGTTCTTC. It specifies CASSLGETGLKDEQFF. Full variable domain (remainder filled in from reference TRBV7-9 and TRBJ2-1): DTGVSQNPRHKITKRGQNVTFRCDPISEHNRLYWYRQTLGQGPEFLTYFQNEAQLEKSRLLSDRFSAERPKGSFSTLEIQRTEQGDSAMYLCASSLGETGLKDEQFFGPGTRLTVL.

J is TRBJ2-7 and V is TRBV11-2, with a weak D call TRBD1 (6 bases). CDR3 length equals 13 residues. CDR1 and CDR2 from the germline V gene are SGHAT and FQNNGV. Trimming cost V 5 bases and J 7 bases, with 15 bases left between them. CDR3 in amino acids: CASSVQGSGEQYF. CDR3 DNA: TGTGCCAGCAGCGTACAGGGTAGTGGAGAGCAGTACTTC.

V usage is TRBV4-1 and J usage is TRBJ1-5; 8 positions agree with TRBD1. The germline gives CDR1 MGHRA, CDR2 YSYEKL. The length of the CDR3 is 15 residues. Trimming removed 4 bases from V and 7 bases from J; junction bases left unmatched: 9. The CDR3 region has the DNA TGCGCCAGCAGCCCCAGACAGGGGTATAGCCAGCCCCAGCATTTT. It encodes CASSPRQGYSQPQHF.

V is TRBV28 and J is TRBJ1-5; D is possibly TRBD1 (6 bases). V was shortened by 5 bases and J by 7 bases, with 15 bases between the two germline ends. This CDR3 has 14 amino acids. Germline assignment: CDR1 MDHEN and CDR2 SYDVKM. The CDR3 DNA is TGTGCCAGCAGTCTAACACAGGGATGGCAGCCCCAGCATTTT. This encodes CASSLTQGWQPQHF.

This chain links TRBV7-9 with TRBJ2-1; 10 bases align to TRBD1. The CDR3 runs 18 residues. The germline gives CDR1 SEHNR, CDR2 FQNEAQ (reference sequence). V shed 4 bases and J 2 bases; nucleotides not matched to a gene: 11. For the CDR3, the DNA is TGTGCCAGCAGCTCCGAAACCGGACAGGGGGATGCCTACAATGAGCAGTTCTTC. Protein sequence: CASSSETGQGDAYNEQFF. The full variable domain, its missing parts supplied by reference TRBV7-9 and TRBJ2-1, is DTGVSQNPRHKITKRGQNVTFRCDPISEHNRLYWYRQTLGQGPEFLTYFQNEAQLEKSRLLSDRFSAERPKGSFSTLEIQRTEQGDSAMYLCASSSETGQGDAYNEQFFGPGTRLTVL.

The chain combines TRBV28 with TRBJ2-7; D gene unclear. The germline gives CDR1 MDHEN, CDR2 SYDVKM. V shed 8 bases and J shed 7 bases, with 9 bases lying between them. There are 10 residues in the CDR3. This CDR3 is CASGPFEQYF. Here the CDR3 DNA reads TGTGCCAGCGGCCCTTTTGAGCAGTACTTC.

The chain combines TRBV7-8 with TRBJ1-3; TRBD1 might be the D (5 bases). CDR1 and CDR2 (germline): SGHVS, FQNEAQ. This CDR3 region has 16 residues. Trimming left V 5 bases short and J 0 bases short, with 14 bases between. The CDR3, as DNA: TGTGCCAGCAGCGGAAGGGGAACAGGCTCTGGAAACACCATATATTTT. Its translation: CASSGRGTGSGNTIYF. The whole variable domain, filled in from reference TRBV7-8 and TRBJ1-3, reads GAGVSQSPRYKVAKRGQDVALRCDPISGHVSLFWYQQALGQGPEFLTYFQNEAQLDKSGLPSDRFFAERPEGSVSTLKIQRTQQEDSAVYLCASSGRGTGSGNTIYFGEGSWLTVV.

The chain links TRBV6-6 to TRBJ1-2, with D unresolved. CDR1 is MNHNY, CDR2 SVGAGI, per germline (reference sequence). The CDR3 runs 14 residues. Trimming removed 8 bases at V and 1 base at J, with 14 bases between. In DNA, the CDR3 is TGTGCCAGCGGTCTGAGGGTAGTTAACTATGGCTACACCTTC. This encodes CASGLRVVNYGYTF.

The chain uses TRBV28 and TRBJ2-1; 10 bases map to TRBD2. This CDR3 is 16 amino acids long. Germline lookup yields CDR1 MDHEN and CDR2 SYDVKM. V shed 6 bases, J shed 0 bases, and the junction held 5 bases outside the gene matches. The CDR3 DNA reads TGTGCCAGCAGCTCTAGCGGGGGTAACTCCTACAATGAGCAGTTCTTC. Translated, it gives CASSSSGGNSYNEQFF.